The 3 T cell receptor beta chains presented below share a single source sample, sequenced in a study of beta chain features in type 1 diabetes. Study-wide results and limits: Type 1 diabetes patients showed a moderate but significant shortening of TCRB CDR3s in all four CD4+ subsets.

The whole isolated RNA underwent reverse transcription, so sequencing captured expressed TCRB transcripts. The method was immunoSEQ multiplex PCR; TCRdb's version includes in-frame clones alone and lacks a portion of them. The sample has some 350,000 clones; approximately 15% are singletons. The antigens of these receptors remain unknown. Sequenced input: naive CD4+ T cells from blood. The source is a woman aged 18-35 years with type 1 diabetes.

This rearrangement joins TRBV7-9 to TRBJ2-3, with TRBD2 matching 9 bases. CDR3 length: 17 amino acids. V was pared by 2 bases and J by 3 bases, with 9 bases of the junction left unmatched. Germline V lookup: CDR1 SEHNR, CDR2 FQNEAQ (reference sequence). The CDR3 loop reads CASSLMLAGKDTDTQYF. CDR3 DNA: TGTGCCAGCAGCTTAATGCTAGCGGGAAAAGATACAGATACGCAGTATTTT.

The chain uses TRBV7-2 and TRBJ1-1, with D unresolved. Germline V CDR1 and CDR2: SGHTA, FQGNSA. The CDR3 covers 13 residues. V lost 7 bases to trimming and J lost 10 bases, with 19 bases between them. CDR3 nucleotides: TGTGCCAGCACCCGCATCACAGCATCAGGAGCTTTCTTT. This gives the protein CASTRITASGAFF.

The chain combines TRBV5-1 with TRBJ2-5, with 8 bases lining up with TRBD1. The CDR3 spans 15 residues. Germline V gene data show CDR1 as SGHRS and CDR2 as YFSETQ. V was pared by 5 bases and J by 0 bases, with 6 bases of the junction left unmatched. The CDR3 spells CASRNTGGNQETQYF. In DNA form, the CDR3 reads TGCGCCAGCAGAAATACAGGGGGAAACCAAGAGACCCAGTACTTC. Looking up the rest from reference TRBV5-1 and TRBJ2-5 gives the full variable domain: KAGVTQTPRYLIKTRGQQVTLSCSPISGHRSVSWYQQTPGQGLQFLFEYFSETQRNKGNFPGRFSGRQFSNSRSEMNVSTLELGDSALYLCASRNTGGNQETQYFGPGTRLLVL.